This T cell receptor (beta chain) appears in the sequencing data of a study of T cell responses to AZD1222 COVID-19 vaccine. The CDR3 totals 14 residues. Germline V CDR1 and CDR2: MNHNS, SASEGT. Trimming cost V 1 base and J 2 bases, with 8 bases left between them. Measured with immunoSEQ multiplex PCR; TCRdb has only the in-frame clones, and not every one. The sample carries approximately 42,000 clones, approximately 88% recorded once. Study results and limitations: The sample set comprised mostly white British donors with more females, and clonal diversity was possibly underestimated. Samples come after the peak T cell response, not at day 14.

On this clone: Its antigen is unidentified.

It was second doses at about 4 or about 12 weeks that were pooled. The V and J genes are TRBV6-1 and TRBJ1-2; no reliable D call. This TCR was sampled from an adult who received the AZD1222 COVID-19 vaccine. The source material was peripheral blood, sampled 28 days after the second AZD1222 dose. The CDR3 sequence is CASSEGTENYGYTF. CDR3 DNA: TGTGCCAGCAGTGAAGGAACAGAGAACTATGGCTACACCTTC.